The TCR beta chain described here comes from a study of cytomegalovirus exposure and HLA in healthy donors. Study results and limitations: Presence/absence analyses assumed roughly uniform sequencing depth across donors.

The PCR employed 60 Vbeta primers together with 13 Jbeta primers. Original processing methods: It was a later analysis that counted roughly 80 million unique TCR beta chains, of which some 10 million were shared. The method was immunoSEQ multiplex PCR; TCRdb's version includes in-frame clones alone and lacks a portion of them. From that table come the V and J calls and clone size; the DNA was used to work out D and trimming. The sample consists of about 220,000 clones, roughly 75% of them appearing once. Comment on this clone: Its target is unknown.

The CDR3 is 15 amino acids. V gave up 6 bases and J gave up 6 bases; unmatched junction bases: 6. CDR1 and CDR2 from the germline V gene are MRHNA and SNTAGT. The specimen sequenced was PBMCs. The sequence derives from a woman younger than 45 in good health and CMV-seronegative. This chain links TRBV6-4 with TRBJ2-1; 12 bases match TRBD1. The CDR3 DNA is TGTGCCAGCAGCCGGGACAGGGGGCCGTTCAATGAGCAGTTCTTC. This codes for CASSRDRGPFNEQFF.